This T cell receptor (beta chain) was found in a study of technical replicates of blood from a few donors. The germline V gene encodes CDR1 SGHRS and CDR2 YFSETQ. The V end lost 0 bases, the J end lost 6 bases, and 22 bases lay between the germline ends. The length of the CDR3 is 18 residues. Assay used: immunoSEQ multiplex PCR; TCRdb lists only in-frame clones, some missing. The profile shows approximately 60,000 clones, approximately 83% of them singletons. Material for sequencing was PBMCs. V usage is TRBV5-1 and J usage is TRBJ2-1; weak D call: TRBD2 (6 bases). This clonotype originated in a human donor in good health. Some clones in this sample may be carry-over from other donors' samples. The CDR3, as DNA: TGCGCCAGCAGCTTGGCGTACTTTGACCGTTATAGCGGCAATGAGCAGTTCTTC. Its translation: CASSLAYFDRYSGNEQFF.